The entry that follows covers one T cell receptor (beta chain) sequence. The source of the sample is a study of blood T cell repertoires in COVID-19. This CDR3 region has 15 residues. The V and J ends lost 3 bases and 3 bases respectively, with 15 bases between them. Germline V gene data show CDR1 as SQVTM and CDR2 as ANQGSEA. Data came from immunoSEQ multiplex PCR; TCRdb stores just in-frame clones and leaves some out. The table records roughly 200,000 clones, about 83% of them present only once. J is TRBJ2-1 and V is TRBV29-1, with no clear D. This sequence was found in a woman in her twenties or thirties who had recovered from COVID-19. The sequenced material came from PBMCs or T cells enriched from blood (not recorded which). CDR3 sequence: CSVEDPSGVYNEQFF. DNA for the CDR3: TGCAGCGTTGAGGATCCATCGGGTGTCTACAATGAGCAGTTCTTC.